A selection of T cell receptor beta chains follows, all from one sample in a study of cytomegalovirus exposure and HLA in healthy donors. TCRdb's table, derived via immunoSEQ multiplex PCR, lists solely in-frame clones and lacks some. The sample yields hundreds of thousands of clones, 70% to 85% seen once. The sample taken for sequencing was PBMCs. All receptors come from a woman aged 40 to 49 in good health and CMV-seronegative. CDR3s include the opening cysteine and the closing phenylalanine or tryptophan. A D gene is named only where the DNA matches it firmly. Where a row states a size, it is once, few, many or the class of an expanded clone; other rows omit it.

>14|TRBJ1-2|NA|TRBD1|TRBV10-2
TGCGCCAGCAGTGACCTCGGACAGGGGGATGGCTACACCTTC
CASSDLGQGDGYTF
>11|TRBJ2-5|NA|NA|TRBV20-1
TGCAGTGCCGCCACAGAGGAGACCCAGTACTTC
CSAATEETQYF
>15|TRBJ1-6|NA|NA|TRBV5-1
TGCGCCAGCAGCCAAGTAGGGCAGGGGTCTTCACCCCTCCACTTT
CASSQVGQGSSPLHF
>16|TRBJ1-5|NA|NA|TRBV4-3
TGCGCCAGCAGCCAAGACAGGGACATTAGCAATCAGCCCCAGCATTTT
CASSQDRDISNQPQHF
>14|TRBJ1-2|once|NA|TRBV7-9
TGTGCCAGCAGCTCCTACCAGTACAGGGCTGGCTACACCTTC
CASSSYQYRAGYTF
>15|TRBJ1-5|NA|TRBD1|TRBV30
TGTGCCTGGAGTGTAAGGGACAGGGGTCATCAGCCCCAGCATTTT
CAWSVRDRGHQPQHF
>13|TRBJ2-7|once|NA|TRBV7-9
TGTGCCAGCAGCTGGGGGCAGGGGTACGAGCAGTACTTC
CASSWGQGYEQYF
>17|TRBJ2-1|NA|TRBD2|TRBV4-3
TGCGCCAGCAGTCCCCGGGCGGGGGTAGAGTCCTACAATGAGCAGTTCTTC
CASSPRAGVESYNEQFF
>14|TRBJ2-1|NA|NA|TRBV9
TGTGCCAGCAGCGGCGGAGATGGATACAATGAGCAGTTCTTC
CASSGGDGYNEQFF
>13|TRBJ2-5|once|NA|TRBV5-1
TGCGCCAGCAGCTTGGTCGGAGAAGAGACCCAGTACTTC
CASSLVGEETQYF
>12|TRBJ1-4|few|TRBD1|TRBV6-5
TGTGCCAGCAGTGGGACAGATGAAAAACTGTTTTTT
CASSGTDEKLFF
>12|TRBJ1-2|NA|NA|TRBV7-9
TGTTCCAGCAGCTTAGCGGGGGGAGGCTACACCTTC
CSSSLAGGGYTF
>14|TRBJ2-1|NA|TRBD1|TRBV6-1
TGTGCCAGCAGTGGGGGACAGAATTACAATGAGCAGTTCTTC
CASSGGQNYNEQFF
>15|TRBJ1-1|NA|NA|TRBV23-1
TGCGCCAGCAGCTCTAGTACAGGTTGGAGGGTCGGGGCTTTCTTT
CASSSSTGWRVGAFF
>17|TRBJ2-2|NA|TRBD1|TRBV4-2
TGTGCCAGCAGCCAAGACAGAGGACAGGGGTACACCGGGGAGCTGTTTTTT
CASSQDRGQGYTGELFF
>14|TRBJ1-5|NA|NA|TRBV18
TGTGCCAGCTCCGCCTTGGACAGCCTTCAGCCCCAGCATTTT
CASSALDSLQPQHF
>13|TRBJ1-3|NA|TRBD1|TRBV6-6
TGTGCCAGTTCGACAGGGACCGGAAACACCATATATTTT
CASSTGTGNTIYF
>13|TRBJ2-7|NA|TRBD1|TRBV10-3
TGTGCCATCAGTGAAGGACAGGCCAGGGGGCAGTACTTC
CAISEGQARGQYF
>15|TRBJ1-4|few|TRBD1|TRBV19
TGTGCCAGTAGTACGACAGGGGGCGGAGAGGAAAAACTGTTTTTT
CASSTTGGGEEKLFF
>14|TRBJ1-2|NA|TRBD1|TRBV11-2
TGTGCCAGCAGCTTACGGGACAGGGACTATGGCTACACCTTC
CASSLRDRDYGYTF
>12|TRBJ2-7|few|NA|TRBV6-1
TGTGCCAGCAGTGACACATTCTACGAGCAGTACTTC
CASSDTFYEQYF
>17|TRBJ2-6|NA|NA|TRBV2
TGTGCCAGCAGTGGACCGACGGACAGCTCTGGGGCCAACGTCCTGACTTTC
CASSGPTDSSGANVLTF
>14|TRBJ1-2|NA|NA|TRBV7-9
TGTGCCAGCAGCTTAGAGGGGGGGGGCCATGGCTACACCTTC
CASSLEGGGHGYTF
>15|TRBJ2-1|once|TRBD1|TRBV11-2
TGTGCCAGCAGCTTATGGGGACAGACCGTTGATGAGCAGTTCTTC
CASSLWGQTVDEQFF
>13|TRBJ2-3|NA|NA|TRBV5-1
TGCGCCAGTCGACCAACAGGGTCAGATACGCAGTATTTT
CASRPTGSDTQYF
>14|TRBJ2-7|NA|TRBD2|TRBV27
TGTGCCAGCAGTCTAGCGGGGGAGTCCTACGAGCAGTACTTC
CASSLAGESYEQYF
>14|TRBJ1-1|NA|TRBD1|TRBV18
TGTGCCAGCTCACCTAGCTCGCGACAGGGTGAAGCTTTCTTT
CASSPSSRQGEAFF
>14|TRBJ1-5|once|NA|TRBV2
TGTGCCAGCAGTGAGACAGGTCAGAATCAGCCCCAGCATTTT
CASSETGQNQPQHF
>14|TRBJ2-7|NA|TRBD1|TRBV27
TGTGCCAGCAGTTTCACAGGGGATGTAGTAGAGCAGTACTTC
CASSFTGDVVEQYF
>13|TRBJ2-6|few|NA|TRBV27
TGTGCCAGCAGCCGGGGGGGGGCCAACGTCCTGACTTTC
CASSRGGANVLTF
>16|TRBJ2-1|NA|NA|TRBV27
TGTGCCACCCTCCTTTCGATTGGTAACGGGTACAATGAGCAGTTCTTC
CATLLSIGNGYNEQFF
>17|TRBJ2-7|NA|NA|TRBV21-1
TGTGCCAGCAGTCCCCTGAGGGACAGGGGTGCGTTGGACGAGCAGTACTTC
CASSPLRDRGALDEQYF
>14|TRBJ2-3|once|NA|TRBV21-1
TGTGCCAGCAGCCCCGGGCAGGGCTCAGATACGCAGTATTTT
CASSPGQGSDTQYF
>14|TRBJ1-1|NA|NA|TRBV5-1
TGCGCCAGCAGCTTTGCTACGGGGAACACTGAAGCTTTCTTT
CASSFATGNTEAFF
>13|TRBJ1-2|NA|TRBD1|TRBV25-1
TGTGCCACTTCCCGACAGGGTGGTTATGGCTACACCTTC
CATSRQGGYGYTF
>15|TRBJ2-7|NA|NA|TRBV4-3
TGCGCCAGCAGCCAAGATCGAAACAGGGCCAACGAGCAGTACTTC
CASSQDRNRANEQYF
>14|TRBJ2-3|NA|NA|TRBV7-2
TGTGCCAGCAGCCTAACCCCCCCCACAGATACGCAGTATTTT
CASSLTPPTDTQYF
>13|TRBJ2-5|NA|NA|TRBV7-2
TGTGCCAGCAGCCCGGGGGAAAAAGAGACCCAGTACTTC
CASSPGEKETQYF
>13|TRBJ2-7|NA|TRBD1|TRBV30
TGTGCCTGGAACCGGGACAGGGGTCACGAGCAGTACTTC
CAWNRDRGHEQYF
>15|TRBJ2-7|NA|NA|TRBV2
TGTGCCAGCAGACTACAGGGATCCCTTTCCTACGAGCAGTACTTC
CASRLQGSLSYEQYF